One and the same sample provided the 10 T cell receptor beta chains below, sequenced in a study. TCRdb re-called the reads with MiXCR, one entry per CDR3 protein. The data show 600 to 950 distinct CDR3 sequences, with about 8.3% seen just once and roughly 22% held by the top ten. Sequenced input: CD4+ T cells from synovial fluid. These receptors were obtained from a human donor with rheumatoid arthritis.

V is TRBV10-1 and J is TRBJ1-5; maybe TRBD1 (5 bases). Looked up from germline, CDR1 is WNHNN and CDR2 is SYGVQD (reference sequence). The CDR3 extends over 13 amino acids. Trimming took off 10 bases at V and 0 bases at J, with 10 bases between the two ends. This chain's CDR3 is CAISGYSNQPQHF. The CDR3 DNA reads as TGCGCCATTTCAGGGTATAGCAATCAGCCCCAGCATTTT.

In its sample, this clonotype ranks as medium-sized (0.01 to 0.1%). CDR3: CASSHGGSGANVLTF. CDR3 nucleotide sequence: TGCGCCAGCAGCCACGGAGGTAGTGGGGCCAACGTCCTGACTTTC. The V gene is TRBV4-1, the J gene TRBJ2-6; TRBD2 might be the D (5 bases). CDR1 is MGHRA and CDR2 is YSYEKL in the germline V gene. The V gene lost 3 bases and the J gene lost 3 bases, with 9 bases spanning the gap. This CDR3 region has 15 residues.

Within the sample, this clonotype is medium-sized (0.01 to 0.1%). The gene calls are TRBV20-1 and TRBJ1-2; D uncertain. Trimming pared 0 bases from V and 7 bases from J, leaving 3 bases between. CDR1 and CDR2 from the germline V gene are DFQATT and SNEGSKA (reference sequence). The length of the CDR3 is 10 residues. CDR3 region: CSARERGYTF. The CDR3 region has the DNA TGCAGTGCTAGAGAGCGTGGCTACACCTTC.

By proportion, this clonotype is medium-sized. The V gene is TRBV29-1, the J gene TRBJ2-1, with a weak D call TRBD2 (5 bases). The ends were cut back, 6 bases at V and 3 bases at J, with 9 bases in the middle. Germline lookup yields CDR1 SQVTM and CDR2 ANQGSEA. This CDR3 is built from 12 residues. This chain's CDR3 is CSVLRDYNEQFF. The CDR3 DNA reads as TGCAGCGTACTCCGGGACTACAATGAGCAGTTCTTC.

This clonotype is labeled as medium-sized. The chain links TRBV20-1 to TRBJ1-1, with no clear D. Germline V gives CDR1 DFQATT, CDR2 SNEGSKA (reference sequence). This CDR3 has 13 amino acids. V lost 6 bases to trimming and J lost 1 base, with 12 bases between them. CDR3 sequence reads: CSAPPRRNTEAFF. The CDR3 DNA follows: TGCAGTGCCCCACCCCGTCGGAACACTGAAGCTTTCTTT.

This clonotype qualifies as medium-sized. The rearrangement uses TRBV7-3 and TRBJ1-2; D remains unclear. Germline loops: CDR1 SGHTA, CDR2 FQGTGA. The CDR3 covers 13 residues. The V gene lost 5 bases and the J gene lost 7 bases, with 14 bases spanning the gap. This CDR3 reads CASSPFPTAGYTF. The CDR3 nucleotides are TGTGCCAGCAGCCCTTTCCCCACGGCTGGCTACACCTTC.

This clonotype counts as medium-sized (0.01 to 0.1%). DNA of the CDR3: TGTGCCAGCAGCTTAGGTTTGGAAACCTATGGCTACACCTTC. Translating it yields CASSLGLETYGYTF. The genes are TRBV5-4 and TRBJ1-2; the D is unclear. The CDR3 contains 14 residues. Germline V CDR1 and CDR2: SGHNT, YYREEE (reference sequence). The V and J ends lost 2 bases and 4 bases respectively, with 12 bases between them.

Relative to its sample, this clonotype is medium-sized. The chain recombines TRBV6-5 with TRBJ2-1; possible D gene TRBD2, 6 bases. The CDR3 length is 15 residues. Germline assignment: CDR1 MNHEY and CDR2 SVGAGI. Between the trimmed V and J ends, which lost 2 bases and 4 bases, there was a span of 12 bases. The CDR3 reads CASSYLGGSYNEQFF. In nucleotides, the CDR3 is TGTGCCAGCAGTTACCTGGGGGGTTCTTACAATGAGCAGTTCTTC.

In this sample, this clonotype is large (0.1 to 1%). The V call is TRBV19, the J call TRBJ2-7, with 7 bases matching TRBD1. Trimming at V came to 6 bases and at J to 2 bases, leaving 1 base not matched to a gene. Germline lookup yields CDR1 LNHDA and CDR2 SQIVND (reference sequence). This CDR3 contains 12 residues. CDR3 bases: TGTGCCAGTAGGGGGACAGCCTACGAGCAGTACTTC. Its protein product is CASRGTAYEQYF.

This clonotype is deemed medium-sized. The chain is built from TRBV30 and TRBJ2-2; 8 bases are a match to TRBD1. This CDR3 contains 14 residues. V was clipped by 4 bases and J by 1 base; unmatched bases: 2. Germline CDR1 and CDR2: GTSNPN and SVGIG (reference sequence). For the CDR3, the DNA is TGTGCCTGGAAAGGGACAGGGAACACCGGGGAGCTGTTTTTT. The encoded protein is CAWKGTGNTGELFF.